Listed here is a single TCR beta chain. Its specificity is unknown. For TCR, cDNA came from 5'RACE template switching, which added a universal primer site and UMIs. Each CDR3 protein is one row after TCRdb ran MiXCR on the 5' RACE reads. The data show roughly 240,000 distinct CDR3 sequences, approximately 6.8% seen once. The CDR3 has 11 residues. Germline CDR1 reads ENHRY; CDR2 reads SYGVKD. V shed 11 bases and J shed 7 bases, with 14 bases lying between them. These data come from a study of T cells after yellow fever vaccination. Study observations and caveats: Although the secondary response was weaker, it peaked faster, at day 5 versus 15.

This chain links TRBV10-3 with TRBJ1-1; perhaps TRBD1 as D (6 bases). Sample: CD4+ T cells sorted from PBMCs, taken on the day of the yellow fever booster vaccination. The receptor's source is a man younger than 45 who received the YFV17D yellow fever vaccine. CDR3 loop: CASQGIGEAFF. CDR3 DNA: TGTGCCTCACAGGGAATTGGTGAAGCTTTCTTT.